The 28 T cell receptor beta chains below all came from one sample that was sequenced in a study of cytomegalovirus exposure and HLA in healthy donors. Using immunoSEQ multiplex PCR, the repertoire was profiled, and TCRdb retains in-frame clones only, with some absent. The sample has 250,000 or so clones, about 90% seen once. What was sequenced was PBMCs. These receptors all stem from a young man in good health and CMV-seropositive.

CDR3 nucleotide sequence: TGTGCCAGCACCGTAGCGGGAGGTTCCTACGAGCAGTACTTC. Its translation: CASTVAGGSYEQYF. V gene TRBV7-2 combines with J gene TRBJ2-7; 10 bases line up with TRBD2. V was pared by 7 bases and J by 1 base, with 4 bases of the junction left unmatched. The germline V gene encodes CDR1 SGHTA and CDR2 FQGNSA. The CDR3 runs 14 residues.

V is TRBV4-1 and J is TRBJ2-2, with D maybe TRBD1 (6 bases). Looked up from germline, CDR1 is MGHRA and CDR2 is YSYEKL. The V gene lost 1 base and the J gene lost 1 base, with 16 bases spanning the gap. The length of the CDR3 is 18 residues. The CDR3 DNA reads TGCGCCAGCAGCCAAGGGATCAGTTACAGGGAGAACACCGGGGAGCTGTTTTTT. Protein: CASSQGISYRENTGELFF.

This chain joins TRBV18 and TRBJ1-2; D uncertain. CDR3 length: 14 amino acids. V dropped 3 bases and J dropped 7 bases, with 15 bases sitting between them. Germline V gene sequence: CDR1 KGHSH, CDR2 LQKENI. CDR3 loop: CASSPQRGQAGYTF. Here the CDR3 DNA reads TGTGCCAGCTCACCTCAACGGGGTCAGGCTGGCTACACCTTC.

This chain connects TRBV27 to TRBJ1-5; TRBD1 agrees at 8 bases. V lost 6 bases to trimming and J lost 2 bases; unmatched junction nucleotides: 6. This CDR3 has 15 residues. Germline loops: CDR1 MNHEY, CDR2 SMNVEV (reference sequence). In DNA form, the CDR3 reads TGTGCCAGCAGGGACGGACAGGGAGGCAATCAGCCCCAGCATTTT. This translates into CASRDGQGGNQPQHF.

The chain is built from TRBV9 and TRBJ2-1; possible D gene TRBD1, 5 bases. CDR1 SGDLS and CDR2 YYNGEE come from the germline V gene. Trimming stripped 0 bases from V and 5 bases from J, with 9 bases between. The CDR3 covers 14 residues. CDR3 loop: CASSVAGPHNEQFF. The CDR3 DNA sequence: TGTGCCAGCAGCGTAGCAGGGCCTCACAATGAGCAGTTCTTC.

This chain uses TRBV2 with TRBJ1-1; D call uncertain. The CDR3 runs 11 residues. The V end lost 4 bases, the J end lost 4 bases, and 4 bases lay between the germline ends. CDR1 is SNHLY, CDR2 FYNNEI, per germline. In nucleotides, the CDR3 is TGTGCCAGCAGTGTTGCCACTGAAGCTTTCTTT. The encoded protein is CASSVATEAFF.

The rearrangement joins TRBV2 to TRBJ2-7, with a possible D match to TRBD1 (5 bases). V was shortened by 5 bases and J by 3 bases, with 14 bases between the two germline ends. Per the germline V gene, CDR1 is SNHLY and CDR2 is FYNNEI. The CDR3 is 14 amino acids. CDR3 bases: TGTGCCAGCAGTCTCGGGCAGGGCGACTACGAGCAGTACTTC. It is translated as CASSLGQGDYEQYF.

The rearrangement joins TRBV9 to TRBJ2-3; 8 positions match TRBD2. This CDR3 is 16 amino acids long. The J segment lost 2 bases and the V segment lost 7 bases, leaving 12 bases of the junction unmatched. Looked up from germline, CDR1 is SGDLS and CDR2 is YYNGEE. The CDR3 loop reads CASYPRAGGPTDTQYF. CDR3 nucleotide sequence: TGTGCCAGCTATCCCCGGGCGGGAGGTCCCACAGATACGCAGTATTTT.

The chain employs TRBV2 and TRBJ2-1; D could derive from TRBD1 or TRBD2 (6 bases each). CDR1 and CDR2 (germline): SNHLY, FYNNEI. V was shortened by 6 bases and J by 3 bases, with 12 bases between the two germline ends. The CDR3 totals 14 residues. CDR3 protein: CASREGDHYNEQFF. CDR3 in DNA: TGTGCCAGCAGGGAGGGGGACCACTACAATGAGCAGTTCTTC.

The chain links TRBV28 to TRBJ1-2; possibly TRBD1 for D (6 bases). Trimming pared 2 bases from V and 0 bases from J, leaving 16 bases between. CDR3 size: 17 residues. Per the germline V gene, CDR1 is MDHEN and CDR2 is SYDVKM. The DNA of the CDR3 is TGTGCCAGCAGTTTACCACAGGGCACCACAGCTAACTATGGCTACACCTTC. Translating gives CASSLPQGTTANYGYTF.

This clone was observed a single time. The chain recombines TRBV27 with TRBJ2-3; TRBD2 aligns across 7 bases. After removal of 3 bases from V and 1 base from J, the junction contained 16 bases not matched to a gene. The CDR3 contains 19 residues. Germline CDR1 is MNHEY and CDR2 is SMNVEV (reference sequence). The CDR3 here is CASSFDPPGRLAGTDTQYF. The DNA of the CDR3 is TGTGCCAGCAGTTTTGACCCCCCCGGACGGCTAGCGGGCACAGATACGCAGTATTTT.

The chain recombines TRBV6-5 with TRBJ2-7; D unresolved. Trimming took off 6 bases at V and 3 bases at J, with 12 bases between the two ends. This CDR3 has 13 amino acids. Germline loops: CDR1 MNHEY, CDR2 SVGAGI. The CDR3 protein is CASSDPNSYEQYF. The CDR3 DNA is TGTGCCAGCAGCGACCCCAACAGCTACGAGCAGTACTTC.

In its sample, this clone was seen once. The J gene is TRBJ2-7, the V gene TRBV7-9; no clear D. V dropped 5 bases and J dropped 4 bases, with 9 bases sitting between them. Germline CDR1 SEHNR, CDR2 FQNEAQ (reference sequence). This CDR3 contains 12 residues. DNA of the CDR3: TGTGCCAGCAGCGGGCCAGGATACGAGCAGTACTTC. This sequence encodes CASSGPGYEQYF.

The chain recombines TRBV5-1 with TRBJ2-5; TRBD1 aligns across 7 bases. This CDR3 comprises 14 residues. V shed 3 bases and J 0 bases; nucleotides not matched to a gene: 2. Germline lookup yields CDR1 SGHRS and CDR2 YFSETQ. This chain's CDR3 is CASSWGQNQETQYF. CDR3 bases: TGCGCCAGCAGCTGGGGACAGAACCAAGAGACCCAGTACTTC.

The V gene is TRBV5-1, the J gene TRBJ2-7; unclear D gene. Germline lookup yields CDR1 SGHRS and CDR2 YFSETQ. V gave up 2 bases and J gave up 3 bases, with 12 bases separating them. The CDR3 has 14 amino acids. The CDR3 reads CASSLRSPNYEQYF. In DNA, the CDR3 is TGCGCCAGCAGCTTAAGGTCTCCAAACTACGAGCAGTACTTC.

This clone has a single count. The rearrangement links TRBV18 to TRBJ2-1, with TRBD2 as a possible D gene (5 bases). V was trimmed by 5 bases and J by 6 bases, leaving 17 bases between them. The germline gives CDR1 KGHSH, CDR2 LQKENI. CDR3 size: 15 residues. The CDR3 region is CASSVAPRVRNEQFF. CDR3 sequence (DNA): TGTGCCAGCTCAGTAGCGCCGAGGGTACGCAATGAGCAGTTCTTC.

This sequence joins TRBV4-1 and TRBJ2-7; no definite D call. V dropped 3 bases and J dropped 4 bases, with 10 bases sitting between them. Germline V gives CDR1 MGHRA, CDR2 YSYEKL. This CDR3 contains 13 residues. Written as DNA, the CDR3 is TGCGCCAGCAGCCAGGGCCCGCATTACGAGCAGTACTTC. It yields the protein CASSQGPHYEQYF.

The gene calls are TRBV18 and TRBJ1-4; TRBD1 is a possible D gene (5 bases). Trimming left V 2 bases short and J 10 bases short, with 23 bases between. The CDR3 is made up of 17 amino acids. Germline V gene sequence: CDR1 KGHSH, CDR2 LQKENI. The CDR3 DNA reads TGTGCCAGCTCACCATGGGACCCGGGGAGTAATGATGCAAAACTGTTTTTT. This translates into CASSPWDPGSNDAKLFF.

The chain uses TRBV7-8 and TRBJ2-2, with 8 bases matching TRBD1. This CDR3 has 16 residues. Germline V gene sequence: CDR1 SGHVS, CDR2 FQNEAQ. V lost 2 bases and J lost 6; bases outside the gene matches: 8. CDR3 sequence: CASSLRDRGSAGELFF. The CDR3 DNA reads as TGTGCCAGCAGCTTACGCGACAGGGGAAGCGCCGGGGAGCTGTTTTTT.

The genes are TRBV6-1 and TRBJ2-3; 8 bases agree with TRBD1. From germline, CDR1 is MNHNS and CDR2 SASEGT. CDR3 size: 14 residues. V gave up 2 bases and J gave up 4 bases; unmatched junction bases: 2. The CDR3, as DNA: TGTGCCAGCAGTGAACCAGGGGGCCCAGATACGCAGTATTTT. This encodes CASSEPGGPDTQYF.

The chain joins TRBV27 to TRBJ2-2, with D possibly matching TRBD2 (6 bases). From germline, CDR1 is MNHEY and CDR2 SMNVEV (reference sequence). There are 16 residues in the CDR3. V was shortened by 5 bases and J by 0 bases, with 13 bases between the two germline ends. CDR3 sequence (DNA): TGTGCCAGCAGTACCGATCTAGCGTCGAACACCGGGGAGCTGTTTTTT. It codes for CASSTDLASNTGELFF.

The chain combines TRBV28 with TRBJ2-4; the D is unclear. Trimming removed 3 bases at V and 7 bases at J, with 7 bases between. From germline, CDR1 is MDHEN and CDR2 SYDVKM. This CDR3 contains 12 residues. In DNA, the CDR3 is TGTGCCAGCAGTTTGAGGTCCAACATTCAGTACTTC. It translates to CASSLRSNIQYF.

The rearrangement links TRBV4-1 to TRBJ2-7; 7 bases match TRBD1. Germline V gene lookup returns CDR1 MGHRA and CDR2 YSYEKL. CDR3 size: 14 residues. J gave up 2 bases and V 0 bases, and 1 base lay outside the gene matches. The CDR3 reads CASSQERGPYEQYF. In DNA form, the CDR3 reads TGCGCCAGCAGCCAAGAAAGGGGGCCCTACGAGCAGTACTTC.

A single count supports this clone. This chain joins TRBV7-6 and TRBJ1-5; D is undetermined. Germline CDR1 reads SGHVS; CDR2 reads FNYEAQ. The V and J ends lost 3 bases and 4 bases respectively, with 7 bases between them. This CDR3 region has 13 residues. The DNA of the CDR3 is TGTGCCAGCAGCTTGGACCTTAATCAGCCCCAGCATTTT. Protein sequence: CASSLDLNQPQHF.

Note on this clone: Other DNA sequences from this sample encode an identical CDR3 as well. The rearrangement joins TRBV7-9 to TRBJ2-7, with D maybe TRBD2 (5 bases). Germline CDR1 SEHNR, CDR2 FQNEAQ (reference sequence). V lost 5 bases, J lost 3 bases, and 8 bases lay in between. The CDR3 sequence is 12 residues long. The CDR3 reads CASSLGVYEQYF. The CDR3 nucleotides read TGTGCCAGCAGCCTCGGGGTCTACGAGCAGTACTTC.

The J gene is TRBJ2-7, the V gene TRBV7-8, with 8 bases identical to TRBD2. Germline CDR1 SGHVS, CDR2 FQNEAQ. The CDR3 covers 13 residues. The trim removed 3 bases at V and 7 bases at J, leaving 5 bases unmatched. For the CDR3, the DNA is TGTGCCAGCAGCTTCGGGGGGGAGAGGGAGCAGTACTTC. This encodes CASSFGGEREQYF.

The V gene is TRBV13, the J gene TRBJ1-3; D ambiguous. The CDR3 extends over 15 amino acids. Trimming took off 5 bases at V and 4 bases at J, with 15 bases between the two ends. Per germline, CDR1 PRHDT and CDR2 FYEKMQ (reference sequence). The CDR3 loop is CASSAAMGSGNTIYF. CDR3 nucleotide sequence: TGTGCCAGCAGCGCCGCCATGGGCTCGGGAAACACCATATATTTT.

This rearrangement joins TRBV7-2 to TRBJ2-7, with 10 bases fitting TRBD2. The CDR3 length is 14 residues. With 2 bases clipped from V and 4 bases from J, the junction kept 2 bases outside the gene matches. Germline CDR1 and CDR2: SGHTA and FQGNSA. CDR3 in DNA: TGTGCCAGCAGCTTATTAGCGGGAGGTTACGAGCAGTACTTC. This gives the protein CASSLLAGGYEQYF.